This T cell receptor beta chain is drawn from a study of blood T cell repertoires in COVID-19. Background on the study: Whether acute or convalescent, the COVID-19 samples came from the United States, Italy and Spain. The cDNA or gDNA used as material had been derived from T cells, B-cell-depleted T cells, or PBMCs.

This clone was seen repeatedly, ten times or more. The CDR3 has 14 residues. Trimming at V came to 3 bases and at J to 5 bases, leaving 4 bases not matched to a gene. CDR1 is SGHDT, CDR2 YYEEEE, per germline. In the source study's methods: By means of reference gene primer amplification, nucleated cell counts were estimated. The repertoire was sequenced with immunoSEQ multiplex PCR; TCRdb's copy has only in-frame clones and lacks some. That table is the source of V, J and clone size, and D and trimming were worked out from the DNA. The sample has under 75,000 clones; about three quarters are singletons.

The gene calls are TRBV5-6 and TRBJ2-2, with 7 bases that match TRBD1. The sequence was collected from an older man with acute or convalescent COVID-19. Material for sequencing was peripheral blood. The CDR3 DNA reads TGTGCCAGCAGCTCCGGGACAGCTACCGGGGAGCTGTTTTTT. This gives the protein CASSSGTATGELFF.